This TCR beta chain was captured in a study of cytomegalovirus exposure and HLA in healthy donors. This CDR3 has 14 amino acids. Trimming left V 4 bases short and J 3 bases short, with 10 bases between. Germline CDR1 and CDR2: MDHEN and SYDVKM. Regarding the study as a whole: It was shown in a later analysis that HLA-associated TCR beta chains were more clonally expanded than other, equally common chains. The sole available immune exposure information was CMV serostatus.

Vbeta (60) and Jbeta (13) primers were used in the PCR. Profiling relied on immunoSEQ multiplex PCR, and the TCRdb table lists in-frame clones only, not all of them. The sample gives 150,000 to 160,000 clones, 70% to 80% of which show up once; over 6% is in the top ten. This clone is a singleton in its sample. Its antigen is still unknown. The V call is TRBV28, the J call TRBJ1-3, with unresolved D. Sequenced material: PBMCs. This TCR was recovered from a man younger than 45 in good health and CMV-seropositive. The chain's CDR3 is CASSSHHSGNTIYF. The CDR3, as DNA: TGTGCCAGCAGTTCCCACCACAGTGGAAACACCATATATTTT.